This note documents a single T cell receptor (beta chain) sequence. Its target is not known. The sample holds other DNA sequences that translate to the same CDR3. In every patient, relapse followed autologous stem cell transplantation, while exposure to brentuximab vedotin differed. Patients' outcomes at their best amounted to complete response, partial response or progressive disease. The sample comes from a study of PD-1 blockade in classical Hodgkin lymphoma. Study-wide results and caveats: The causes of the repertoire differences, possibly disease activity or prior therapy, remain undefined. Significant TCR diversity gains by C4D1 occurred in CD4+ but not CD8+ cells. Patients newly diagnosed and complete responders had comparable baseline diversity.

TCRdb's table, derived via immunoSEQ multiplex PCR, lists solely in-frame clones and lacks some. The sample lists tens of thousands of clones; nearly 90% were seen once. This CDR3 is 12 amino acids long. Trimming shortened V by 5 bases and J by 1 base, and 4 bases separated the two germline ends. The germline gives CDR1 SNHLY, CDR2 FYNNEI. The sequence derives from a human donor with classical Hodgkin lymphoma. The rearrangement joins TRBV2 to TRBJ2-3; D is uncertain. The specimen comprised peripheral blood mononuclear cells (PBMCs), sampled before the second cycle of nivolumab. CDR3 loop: CASSPGTDTQYF. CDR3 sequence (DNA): TGTGCCAGCAGTCCAGGCACAGATACGCAGTATTTT. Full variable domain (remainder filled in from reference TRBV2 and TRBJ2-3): EPEVTQTPSHQVTQMGQEVILRCVPISNHLYFYWYRQILGQKVEFLVSFYNNEISEKSEIFDDQFSVERPDGSNFTLKIRSTKLEDSAMYFCASSPGTDTQYFGPGTRLTVL.